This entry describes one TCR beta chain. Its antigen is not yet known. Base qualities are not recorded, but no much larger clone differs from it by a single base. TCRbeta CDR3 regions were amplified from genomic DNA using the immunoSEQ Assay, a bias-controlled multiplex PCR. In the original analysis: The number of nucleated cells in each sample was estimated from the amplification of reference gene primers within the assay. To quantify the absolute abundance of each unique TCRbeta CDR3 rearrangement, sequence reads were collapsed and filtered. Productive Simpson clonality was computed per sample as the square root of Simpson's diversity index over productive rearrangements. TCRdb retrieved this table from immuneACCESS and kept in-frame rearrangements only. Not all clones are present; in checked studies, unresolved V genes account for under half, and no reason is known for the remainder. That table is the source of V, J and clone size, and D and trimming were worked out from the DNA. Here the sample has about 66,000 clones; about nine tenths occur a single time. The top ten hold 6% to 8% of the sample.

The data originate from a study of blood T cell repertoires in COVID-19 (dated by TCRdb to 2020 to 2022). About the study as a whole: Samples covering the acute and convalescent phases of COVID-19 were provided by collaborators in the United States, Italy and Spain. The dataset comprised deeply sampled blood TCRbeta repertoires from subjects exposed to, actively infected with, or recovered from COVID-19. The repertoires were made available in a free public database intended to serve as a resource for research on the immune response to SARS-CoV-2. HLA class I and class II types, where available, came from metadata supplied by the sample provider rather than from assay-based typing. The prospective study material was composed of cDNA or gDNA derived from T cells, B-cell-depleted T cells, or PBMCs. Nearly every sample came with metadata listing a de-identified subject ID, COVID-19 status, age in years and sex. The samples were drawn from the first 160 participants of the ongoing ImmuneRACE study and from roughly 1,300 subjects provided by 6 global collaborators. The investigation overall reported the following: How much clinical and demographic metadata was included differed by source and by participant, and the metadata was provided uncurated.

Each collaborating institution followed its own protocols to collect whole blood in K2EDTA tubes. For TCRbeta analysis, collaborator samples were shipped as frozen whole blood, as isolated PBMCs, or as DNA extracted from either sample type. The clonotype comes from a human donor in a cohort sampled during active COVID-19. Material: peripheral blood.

The nucleotide sequence reads TGTGCCAGTAGTAGGACTAGCGGGAGCTCCTACAATGAGCAGTTCTTC. This sequence encodes CASSRTSGSSYNEQFF. The chain joins TRBV19 to TRBJ2-1; TRBD2 aligns with 13 central bases. CDR3 length: 16 amino acids, cysteine to phenylalanine. Only the CDR3 portion is preserved as DNA: 48 bases, with reading frame beginning at the first base. Reading the germline V gene (reference sequence) gives CDR1 LNHDA and CDR2 SQIVND. Trimming leaves V shorter by 4 bases and J shorter by 0 bases, with the junction holding 0 bases beyond the gene matches.